This T cell receptor (beta chain) originates from a study of CD4+ T cells in melanoma. Study-level findings and limits: In melanoma, neoantigen-specific CD4+ T cells reportedly differed in differentiation state. CD8+ T cell, macrophage and B cell function reportedly correlated with neoantigen-specific CD4+ T cells.

Regarding this clone: The antigen remains undetermined.

The CDR3 contains 15 residues. With 4 bases clipped from V and 2 bases from J, the junction kept 8 bases outside the gene matches. Germline CDR1 reads SGHNT; CDR2 reads YYREEE (reference sequence). Assay used: immunoSEQ multiplex PCR; TCRdb lists only in-frame clones, some missing. The profile shows about 140,000 clones, roughly 91% of them singletons. The receptor's source is a human donor with melanoma. The chain has TRBV5-4 and TRBJ1-2, with 7 bases matching TRBD1. DNA for the CDR3: TGTGCCAGCAGCCAAGGGGGCGCAATGAACTATGGCTACACCTTC. Its protein product is CASSQGGAMNYGYTF.